One sample yielded the 4 T cell receptor beta chains listed below, sequenced in a study of control samples from healthy donors and cancer patients. Sequencing was performed with immunoSEQ multiplex PCR; in TCRdb, only in-frame clones are kept and a portion is missing. The sample comprises approximately 63,000 clones, approximately 85% of which are singletons, and approximately 5% rests with the top ten. What was sequenced was blood. The receptors come from a man between 35 and 55 years old in good health.

The chain combines TRBV7-9 with TRBJ1-6; D not resolved. The CDR3 runs to 14 residues. Trimming left V 0 bases short and J 10 bases short, with 10 bases between. Germline V lookup: CDR1 SEHNR, CDR2 FQNEAQ (reference sequence). Here the CDR3 reads CASSLAPWGSPLHF. CDR3 sequence (DNA): TGTGCCAGCAGCTTAGCCCCCTGGGGATCACCCCTCCACTTT.

The chain combines TRBV11-2 with TRBJ1-1; D ambiguous. V gave up 2 bases and J gave up 0 bases, with 13 bases separating them. The germline V gene encodes CDR1 SGHAT and CDR2 FQNNGV. The CDR3 extends over 16 amino acids. CDR3 coding DNA: TGTGCCAGCAGCTTAAGGCGGAGCCTTCTGAACACTGAAGCTTTCTTT. As protein: CASSLRRSLLNTEAFF.

This clone was detected a few times. This sequence joins TRBV28 and TRBJ2-2; D may be TRBD1 (6 bases). The V end was cut by 1 base, the J end by 1 base, with 10 bases between. CDR3 size: 16 residues. Germline loops: CDR1 MDHEN, CDR2 SYDVKM. CDR3 nucleotide sequence: TGTGCCAGCAGTTTATCCGGGACAAGGAACACCGGGGAGCTGTTTTTT. It specifies CASSLSGTRNTGELFF. The full variable domain, with the rest looked up from reference TRBV28 and TRBJ2-2, is DVKVTQSSRYLVKRTGEKVFLECVQDMDHENMFWYRQDPGLGLRLIYFSYDVKMKEKGDIPEGYSVSREKKERFSLILESASTNQTSMYLCASSLSGTRNTGELFFGEGSRLTVL.

The chain joins TRBV7-2 to TRBJ2-1; possibly TRBD2 for D (6 bases). Per germline, CDR1 SGHTA and CDR2 FQGNSA. There are 14 residues in the CDR3. V was pared by 4 bases and J by 6 bases, with 13 bases between. Written as DNA, the CDR3 is TGTGCCAGCAGCTACTCGCGGCGGGGCAATGAGCAGTTCTTC. Its translation: CASSYSRRGNEQFF.